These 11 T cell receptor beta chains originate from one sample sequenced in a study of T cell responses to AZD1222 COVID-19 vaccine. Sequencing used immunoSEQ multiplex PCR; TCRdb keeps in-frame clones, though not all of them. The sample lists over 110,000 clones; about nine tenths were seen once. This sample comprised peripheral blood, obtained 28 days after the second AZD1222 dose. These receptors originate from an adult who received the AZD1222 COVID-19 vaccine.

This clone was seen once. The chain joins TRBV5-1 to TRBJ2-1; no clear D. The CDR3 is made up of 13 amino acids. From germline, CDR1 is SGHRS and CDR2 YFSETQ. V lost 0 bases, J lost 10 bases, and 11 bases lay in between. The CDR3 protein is CASSLDPVGEQFF. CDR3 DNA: TGCGCCAGCAGCTTGGATCCAGTCGGAGAGCAGTTCTTC. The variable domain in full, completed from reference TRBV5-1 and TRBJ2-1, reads KAGVTQTPRYLIKTRGQQVTLSCSPISGHRSVSWYQQTPGQGLQFLFEYFSETQRNKGNFPGRFSGRQFSNSRSEMNVSTLELGDSALYLCASSLDPVGEQFFGPGTRLTVL.

The CDR3 nucleotides read TGTGCCAGCAGCGTAGCTCCGGGGGCGGGTGAAAAACTGTTTTTT. Translating it yields CASSVAPGAGEKLFF. This chain joins TRBV9 and TRBJ1-4; weak D call: TRBD1 (6 bases). V gave up 0 bases and J gave up 7 bases, with 13 bases separating them. Germline V CDR1 and CDR2: SGDLS, YYNGEE. CDR3 length: 15 residues.

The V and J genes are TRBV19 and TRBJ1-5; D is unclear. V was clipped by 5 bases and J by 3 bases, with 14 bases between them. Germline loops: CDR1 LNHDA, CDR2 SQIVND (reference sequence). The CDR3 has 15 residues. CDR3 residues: CASSPGQTLNQPQHF. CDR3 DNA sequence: TGTGCCAGTAGTCCGGGTCAAACTCTCAATCAGCCCCAGCATTTT. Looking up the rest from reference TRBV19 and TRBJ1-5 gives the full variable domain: DGGITQSPKYLFRKEGQNVTLSCEQNLNHDAMYWYRQDPGQGLRLIYYSQIVNDFQKGDIAEGYSVSREKKESFPLTVTSAQKNPTAFYLCASSPGQTLNQPQHFGDGTRLSIL.

CDR3: CASSLNAIENPQYF. DNA for the CDR3: TGTGCCAGCAGCTTAAACGCTATCGAGAATCCCCAGTACTTC. The chain couples TRBV7-9 to TRBJ2-5; D is undetermined. The germline V and J ends were trimmed by 2 bases and 9 bases, with 16 bases remaining between them. The CDR3 loop spans 14 amino acids. Germline CDR1 reads SEHNR; CDR2 reads FQNEAQ (reference sequence).

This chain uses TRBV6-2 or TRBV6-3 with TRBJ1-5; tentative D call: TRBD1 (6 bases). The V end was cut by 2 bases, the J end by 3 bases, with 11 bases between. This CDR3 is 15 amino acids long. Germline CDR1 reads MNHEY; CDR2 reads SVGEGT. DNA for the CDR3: TGTGCCAGCAGTTACGGGACACACTTCAATCAGCCCCAGCATTTT. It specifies CASSYGTHFNQPQHF.

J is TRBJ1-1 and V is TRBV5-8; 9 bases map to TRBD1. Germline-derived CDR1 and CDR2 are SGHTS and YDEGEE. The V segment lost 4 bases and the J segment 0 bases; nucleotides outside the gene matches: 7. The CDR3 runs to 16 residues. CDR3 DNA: TGTGCCAGCAGCCGTGGGACAGGGTCCATGAACACTGAAGCTTTCTTT. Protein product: CASSRGTGSMNTEAFF. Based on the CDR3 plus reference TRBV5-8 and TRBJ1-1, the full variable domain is EAGVTQSPTHLIKTRGQQATLRCSPISGHTSVYWYQQALGLGLQFLLWYDEGEERNRGNFPPRFSGRQFPNYSSELNVNALELEDSALYLCASSRGTGSMNTEAFFGQGTRLTVV.

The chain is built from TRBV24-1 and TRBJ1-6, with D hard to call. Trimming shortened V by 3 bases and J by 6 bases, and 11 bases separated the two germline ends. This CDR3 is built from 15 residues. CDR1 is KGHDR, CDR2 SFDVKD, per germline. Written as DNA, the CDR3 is TGTGCCACCAGTGATCCGGGGATTCCTAATTCACCCCTCCACTTT. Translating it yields CATSDPGIPNSPLHF.

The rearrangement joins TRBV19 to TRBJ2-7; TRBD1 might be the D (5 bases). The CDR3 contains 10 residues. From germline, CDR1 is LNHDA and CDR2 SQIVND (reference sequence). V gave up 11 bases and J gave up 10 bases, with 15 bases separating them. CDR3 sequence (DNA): TGTGCCGGAACTCAGGGTCACCAGTACGTC. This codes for CAGTQGHQYV.

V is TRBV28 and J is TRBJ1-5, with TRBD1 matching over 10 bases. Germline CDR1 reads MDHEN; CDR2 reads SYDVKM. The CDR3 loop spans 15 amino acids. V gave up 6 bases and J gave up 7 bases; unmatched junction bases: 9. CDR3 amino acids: CASRPKTGGGQPQHF. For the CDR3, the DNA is TGTGCCAGCAGGCCGAAGACAGGGGGCGGACAGCCCCAGCATTTT. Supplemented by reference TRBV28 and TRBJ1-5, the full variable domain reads DVKVTQSSRYLVKRTGEKVFLECVQDMDHENMFWYRQDPGLGLRLIYFSYDVKMKEKGDIPEGYSVSREKKERFSLILESASTNQTSMYLCASRPKTGGGQPQHFGDGTRLSIL.

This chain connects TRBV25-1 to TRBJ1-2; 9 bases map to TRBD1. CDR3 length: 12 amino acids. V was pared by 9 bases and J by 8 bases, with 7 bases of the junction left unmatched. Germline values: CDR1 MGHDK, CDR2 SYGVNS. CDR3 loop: CASRGQGTGYTF. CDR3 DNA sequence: TGTGCCAGTCGCGGACAGGGGACGGGCTACACCTTC.

The CDR3 sequence is CASRGQGLANEKLFF. The CDR3, as DNA: TGTGCCAGCAGGGGACAGGGTTTAGCTAATGAAAAACTGTTTTTT. The V and J genes are TRBV6-5 and TRBJ1-4, with 9 bases matching TRBD1. V dropped 6 bases and J dropped 3; count of bases not matched to a gene: 5. Germline V gene data show CDR1 as MNHEY and CDR2 as SVGAGI. The CDR3 spans 15 residues.